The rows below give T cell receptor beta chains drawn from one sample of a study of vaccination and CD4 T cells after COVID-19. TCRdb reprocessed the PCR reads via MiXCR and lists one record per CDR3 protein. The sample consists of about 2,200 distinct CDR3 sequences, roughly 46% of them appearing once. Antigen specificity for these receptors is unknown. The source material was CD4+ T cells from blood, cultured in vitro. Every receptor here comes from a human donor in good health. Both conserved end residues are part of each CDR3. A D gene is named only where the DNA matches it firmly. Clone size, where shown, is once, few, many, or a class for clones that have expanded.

CDR3nt: TGTGCCAGCAGTGACACATCAAGGGGCACTGAAGCTTTCTTT
CDR3aa: CASSDTSRGTEAFF
j_gene: TRBJ1-1
d_gene: NA
abundance: NA
v_gene: TRBV6-4

CDR3nt: TGCAGTGCTAGAGATAGGACAGGGGGGTCCTACGAGCAGTACTTC
CDR3aa: CSARDRTGGSYEQYF
j_gene: TRBJ2-7
d_gene: TRBD1
abundance: NA
v_gene: TRBV20-1

CDR3nt: TGCAGTGCTAGGGCCGGACAGGGGGGCACTGAAGCTTTCTTT
CDR3aa: CSARAGQGGTEAFF
j_gene: TRBJ1-1
d_gene: TRBD1
abundance: NA
v_gene: TRBV20-1

CDR3nt: TGTGCCAGCAGTTTAATGGCCAGGGAGCATCAGCCCCAGCATTTT
CDR3aa: CASSLMAREHQPQHF
j_gene: TRBJ1-5
d_gene: NA
abundance: NA
v_gene: TRBV28

CDR3nt: TGTGCCATCAGGCCGGGACAGCCTAATTCACCCCTCCACTTT
CDR3aa: CAIRPGQPNSPLHF
j_gene: TRBJ1-6
d_gene: TRBD1
abundance: few
v_gene: TRBV10-3

CDR3nt: TGTGCCATCAGTGGGGCCCAAACCTATGGCTACACCTTC
CDR3aa: CAISGAQTYGYTF
j_gene: TRBJ1-2
d_gene: NA
abundance: once
v_gene: TRBV10-3

CDR3nt: TGTGCCAGCAGCAACCCCTCGGGGTACTCTGGAAACACCATATATTTT
CDR3aa: CASSNPSGYSGNTIYF
j_gene: TRBJ1-3
d_gene: NA
abundance: NA
v_gene: TRBV5-8

CDR3nt: TGTGCCAGCAGCTTGGTAGGGGGTTCGAATCAGCCCCAGCATTTT
CDR3aa: CASSLVGGSNQPQHF
j_gene: TRBJ1-5
d_gene: NA
abundance: few
v_gene: TRBV7-9

CDR3nt: TGTGCCAGTAGTAGTCAGCGGGATGAAAAACTGTTTTTT
CDR3aa: CASSSQRDEKLFF
j_gene: TRBJ1-4
d_gene: NA
abundance: NA
v_gene: TRBV19

CDR3nt: TGTGCCAGCAGCGTAGCTACGGGACTAGCGGGGGGGCATGAGCAGTTCTTC
CDR3aa: CASSVATGLAGGHEQFF
j_gene: TRBJ2-1
d_gene: TRBD2
abundance: NA
v_gene: TRBV9

CDR3nt: TGTGCCATCAACGGCGGCCTCTCACTTAACTATGGCTACACCTTC
CDR3aa: CAINGGLSLNYGYTF
j_gene: TRBJ1-2
d_gene: NA
abundance: NA
v_gene: TRBV10-3

CDR3nt: TGTGCCAGCAGTGCTGCCGGGACAGTAAATCAGCCCCAGCATTTT
CDR3aa: CASSAAGTVNQPQHF
j_gene: TRBJ1-5
d_gene: TRBD1
abundance: NA
v_gene: TRBV6-1

CDR3nt: TGCAGTGCTAGAGTGACAGGGGGCTTCGGCTATGGCTACACCTTC
CDR3aa: CSARVTGGFGYGYTF
j_gene: TRBJ1-2
d_gene: TRBD1
abundance: few
v_gene: TRBV20-1

CDR3nt: TGCGCCAGCAGGTTATTACTAGCGGGGGATTCCTACGAGCAGTACTTC
CDR3aa: CASRLLLAGDSYEQYF
j_gene: TRBJ2-7
d_gene: TRBD2
abundance: NA
v_gene: TRBV5-1

CDR3nt: TGTGCCAGCAGCTTGGGTGGCAGGGAGGAGGAGACCCAGTACTTC
CDR3aa: CASSLGGREEETQYF
j_gene: TRBJ2-5
d_gene: NA
abundance: NA
v_gene: TRBV5-4

CDR3nt: TGTGCCAGCAGTCCGGACTGGAGCTCCTACAATGAGCAGTTCTTC
CDR3aa: CASSPDWSSYNEQFF
j_gene: TRBJ2-1
d_gene: NA
abundance: NA
v_gene: TRBV21-1

CDR3nt: TGTGCCAGCAGCTTAGCGCGCCACGAGCAGTACTTC
CDR3aa: CASSLARHEQYF
j_gene: TRBJ2-7
d_gene: NA
abundance: few
v_gene: TRBV7-8

CDR3nt: TGCGCCAGCAGTGTCTTAGCGGGATCAGGCGGGGAGCTGTTTTTT
CDR3aa: CASSVLAGSGGELFF
j_gene: TRBJ2-2
d_gene: TRBD2
abundance: NA
v_gene: TRBV10-1

CDR3nt: TGTGCCAGCAGCTTAGATGAAGGCCCCTACAATGAGCAGTTCTTC
CDR3aa: CASSLDEGPYNEQFF
j_gene: TRBJ2-1
d_gene: NA
abundance: NA
v_gene: TRBV11-3

CDR3nt: TGTGCCAGTAGTCCTGGGACTGGATATTACGAGCAGTACTTC
CDR3aa: CASSPGTGYYEQYF
j_gene: TRBJ2-7
d_gene: NA
abundance: few
v_gene: TRBV19

CDR3nt: TGTGCCAGCAGCTCTTCTGGGGGGGTACGAGGCACAGATACGCAGTATTTT
CDR3aa: CASSSSGGVRGTDTQYF
j_gene: TRBJ2-3
d_gene: TRBD2
abundance: few
v_gene: TRBV7-9

CDR3nt: TGTGCCAGCAGTTTGGCCGGGACAGGGGGCGGTGGGGCCAACGTCCTGACTTTC
CDR3aa: CASSLAGTGGGGANVLTF
j_gene: TRBJ2-6
d_gene: TRBD1
abundance: NA
v_gene: TRBV27

CDR3nt: TGCAGTGCAGCACATAATTCACCCCTCCACTTT
CDR3aa: CSAAHNSPLHF
j_gene: TRBJ1-6
d_gene: NA
abundance: NA
v_gene: TRBV20-1

CDR3nt: TGTGCCAGCAGTTCCACCTCCTACGAGCAGTACTTC
CDR3aa: CASSSTSYEQYF
j_gene: TRBJ2-7
d_gene: NA
abundance: few
v_gene: TRBV6-2/TRBV6-3

CDR3nt: TGTGCCAGCAGTCATGCCAACGGCTACACCTTC
CDR3aa: CASSHANGYTF
j_gene: TRBJ1-2
d_gene: NA
abundance: NA
v_gene: TRBV6-1

CDR3nt: TGTGCCAGCAGTGGAGGCTACACCTTC
CDR3aa: CASSGGYTF
j_gene: TRBJ1-2
d_gene: NA
abundance: NA
v_gene: TRBV6-1

CDR3nt: TGTGCCAGCAGTTCCCTAAGAGACAGGGGGTGGAACACCGGGGAGCTGTTTTTT
CDR3aa: CASSSLRDRGWNTGELFF
j_gene: TRBJ2-2
d_gene: TRBD1
abundance: NA
v_gene: TRBV27

CDR3nt: TGTGCCAGCAGCTTGGAGTTCGCGGCCCAGTACTTC
CDR3aa: CASSLEFAAQYF
j_gene: TRBJ2-5
d_gene: NA
abundance: NA
v_gene: TRBV5-4

CDR3nt: TGTGCCAGCAGTTCCTCTTACCTGGGTCTAACAAACTACGAGCAGTACTTC
CDR3aa: CASSSSYLGLTNYEQYF
j_gene: TRBJ2-7
d_gene: NA
abundance: NA
v_gene: TRBV28

CDR3nt: TGCAGTGCCCCGGGTTACTCTGACTACACTGAAGCTTTCTTT
CDR3aa: CSAPGYSDYTEAFF
j_gene: TRBJ1-1
d_gene: NA
abundance: few
v_gene: TRBV20-1

CDR3nt: TGTGCCAGCAGTTACTCGATCCTAGCGGGGGGGCCCAATACGCAGTATTTT
CDR3aa: CASSYSILAGGPNTQYF
j_gene: TRBJ2-3
d_gene: TRBD2
abundance: NA
v_gene: TRBV6-5

CDR3nt: TGTGCCAGCAGCACGGGACTAGCGGGAGGGTATATTACATACGAGCAGTACTTC
CDR3aa: CASSTGLAGGYITYEQYF
j_gene: TRBJ2-7
d_gene: TRBD2
abundance: NA
v_gene: TRBV5-6

CDR3nt: TGTGCCAGCAGTTTAGTTGGGCCTTTCAACACTGAAGCTTTCTTT
CDR3aa: CASSLVGPFNTEAFF
j_gene: TRBJ1-1
d_gene: NA
abundance: few
v_gene: TRBV12-3/TRBV12-4

CDR3nt: TGTGCCAGCAGCTCGCCCAGGACGGCATTACGAGAGCAGTACTTC
CDR3aa: CASSSPRTALREQYF
j_gene: TRBJ2-7
d_gene: NA
abundance: few
v_gene: TRBV11-2

CDR3nt: TGCGCCAGCAGCTTAACCCGCTATGGCTACACCTTC
CDR3aa: CASSLTRYGYTF
j_gene: TRBJ1-2
d_gene: NA
abundance: NA
v_gene: TRBV5-1

CDR3nt: TGTGCCAGCACCCAGCCCTTTTCCGGACCTGGAAACACCATATATTTT
CDR3aa: CASTQPFSGPGNTIYF
j_gene: TRBJ1-3
d_gene: NA
abundance: NA
v_gene: TRBV6-2/TRBV6-3

CDR3nt: TGTGCCAGCAGCGTTACAGGGAACTCTGGAAACACCATATATTTT
CDR3aa: CASSVTGNSGNTIYF
j_gene: TRBJ1-3
d_gene: NA
abundance: NA
v_gene: TRBV6-1

CDR3nt: TGCAGTGCTAGAGGGTCCTCCTACGAGCAGTACTTC
CDR3aa: CSARGSSYEQYF
j_gene: TRBJ2-7
d_gene: NA
abundance: NA
v_gene: TRBV20-1

CDR3nt: TGTGCCAGCAGCCCCTGGGGACAGCGAAACTCCTACGAGCAGTACTTC
CDR3aa: CASSPWGQRNSYEQYF
j_gene: TRBJ2-7
d_gene: TRBD1
abundance: NA
v_gene: TRBV7-6

CDR3nt: TGCAGTGCTCCCGGGACTAGCGGGGGCACAGATACGCAGTATTTT
CDR3aa: CSAPGTSGGTDTQYF
j_gene: TRBJ2-3
d_gene: TRBD2
abundance: NA
v_gene: TRBV20-1

CDR3nt: TGTGCCAGCAGCTCGACAGGGTTCCTGCTCGGAGCTTTCTTT
CDR3aa: CASSSTGFLLGAFF
j_gene: TRBJ1-1
d_gene: TRBD1
abundance: NA
v_gene: TRBV7-9

CDR3nt: TGTGCCAGCAGTGGGGGGCCAAGAAACACCATATATTTT
CDR3aa: CASSGGPRNTIYF
j_gene: TRBJ1-3
d_gene: NA
abundance: NA
v_gene: TRBV21-1

CDR3nt: TGTGCCAGTAGTATTGGGCTAGCGGGACCGGGGAAGTTCTTC
CDR3aa: CASSIGLAGPGKFF
j_gene: TRBJ2-1
d_gene: TRBD2
abundance: large
v_gene: TRBV19

CDR3nt: TGCAGTGCTACCACCGGCTACAATGAGCAGTTCTTC
CDR3aa: CSATTGYNEQFF
j_gene: TRBJ2-1
d_gene: NA
abundance: once
v_gene: TRBV20-1

CDR3nt: TGCAGTGCTATTCGTACCGTCCAAGAGACCCAGTACTTC
CDR3aa: CSAIRTVQETQYF
j_gene: TRBJ2-5
d_gene: NA
abundance: NA
v_gene: TRBV20-1

CDR3nt: TGTGCCAGCAGTGAACAGATGGGCGGGGAGCTGTTTTTT
CDR3aa: CASSEQMGGELFF
j_gene: TRBJ2-2
d_gene: NA
abundance: NA
v_gene: TRBV12-3/TRBV12-4

CDR3nt: TGTGCCAGCAGCTTAGAGGCGAATTCCTACAATGAGCAGTTCTTC
CDR3aa: CASSLEANSYNEQFF
j_gene: TRBJ2-1
d_gene: NA
abundance: NA
v_gene: TRBV7-3

CDR3nt: TGTGCCAGCAGCACCACTGGGGCCTATGGCTACACCTTC
CDR3aa: CASSTTGAYGYTF
j_gene: TRBJ1-2
d_gene: NA
abundance: NA
v_gene: TRBV7-9